The present TCR beta chain was sequenced within a study of cytomegalovirus exposure and HLA in healthy donors. From germline, CDR1 is KGHSH and CDR2 LQKENI. The CDR3 is 16 amino acids. Trimming cost V 3 bases and J 0 bases, with 11 bases left between them. Data came from immunoSEQ multiplex PCR; TCRdb stores just in-frame clones and leaves some out. The sample lists roughly 150,000 clones, 70% to 90% occurring once. This TCR came from a man aged 30 to 39 in good health and CMV-seropositive. This chain connects TRBV18 to TRBJ2-2, with D perhaps TRBD1 (6 bases). Sequencing used PBMCs. CDR3 in amino acids: CASSPPGTSNTGELFF. The CDR3 coding sequence is TGTGCCAGCTCACCCCCCGGGACATCGAACACCGGGGAGCTGTTTTTT.